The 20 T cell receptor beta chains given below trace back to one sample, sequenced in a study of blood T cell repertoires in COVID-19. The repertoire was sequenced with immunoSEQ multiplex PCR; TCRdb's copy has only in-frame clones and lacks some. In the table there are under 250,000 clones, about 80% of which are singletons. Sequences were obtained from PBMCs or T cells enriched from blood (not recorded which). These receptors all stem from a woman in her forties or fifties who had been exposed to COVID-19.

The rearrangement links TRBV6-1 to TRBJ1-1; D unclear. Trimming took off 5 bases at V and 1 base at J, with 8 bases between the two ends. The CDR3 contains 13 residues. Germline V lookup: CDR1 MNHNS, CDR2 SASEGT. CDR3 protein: CASSRRGNTEAFF. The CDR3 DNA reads TGTGCCAGCAGTCGTAGAGGGAACACTGAAGCTTTCTTT.

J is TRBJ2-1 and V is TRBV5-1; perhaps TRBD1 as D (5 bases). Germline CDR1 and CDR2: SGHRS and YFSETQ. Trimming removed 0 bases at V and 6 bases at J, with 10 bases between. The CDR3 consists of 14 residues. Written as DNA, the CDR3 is TGCGCCAGCAGCTTGGGGCCAGGGCTCAATGAGCAGTTCTTC. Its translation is CASSLGPGLNEQFF.

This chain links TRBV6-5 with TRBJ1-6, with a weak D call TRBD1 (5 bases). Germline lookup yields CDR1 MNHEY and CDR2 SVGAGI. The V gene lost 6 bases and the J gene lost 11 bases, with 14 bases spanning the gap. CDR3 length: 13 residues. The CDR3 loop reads CASSVGLGTPLHF. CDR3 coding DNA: TGTGCCAGCAGCGTGGGACTGGGGACACCCCTCCACTTT.

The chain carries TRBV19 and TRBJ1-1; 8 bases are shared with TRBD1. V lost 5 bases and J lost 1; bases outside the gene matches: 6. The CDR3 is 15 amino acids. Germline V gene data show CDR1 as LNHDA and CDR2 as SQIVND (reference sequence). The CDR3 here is CASSPRDRRNTEAFF. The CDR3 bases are TGTGCCAGTAGTCCCCGGGACAGGAGGAACACTGAAGCTTTCTTT.

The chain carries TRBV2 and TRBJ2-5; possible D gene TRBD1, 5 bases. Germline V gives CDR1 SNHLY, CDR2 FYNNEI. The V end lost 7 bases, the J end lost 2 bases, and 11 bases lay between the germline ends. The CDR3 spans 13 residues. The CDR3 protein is CASIRQLQETQYF. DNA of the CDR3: TGTGCCAGCATCAGACAGCTACAAGAGACCCAGTACTTC.

The chain's CDR3 is CAATSGGINSPLHF. As DNA, the CDR3 is TGTGCCGCCACTTCAGGAGGGATCAATTCACCCCTCCACTTT. The rearrangement joins TRBV15 to TRBJ1-6; no reliable D call. CDR1 LNHNV and CDR2 YYDKDF come from the germline V gene (reference sequence). V was shortened by 11 bases and J by 7 bases, with 18 bases between the two germline ends. The CDR3 covers 14 residues.

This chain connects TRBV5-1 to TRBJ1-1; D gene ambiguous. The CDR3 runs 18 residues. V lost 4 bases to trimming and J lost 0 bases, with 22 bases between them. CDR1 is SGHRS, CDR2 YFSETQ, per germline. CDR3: CASSPEGQLRSMNTEAFF. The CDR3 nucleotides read TGCGCCAGCAGCCCCGAGGGCCAGCTGCGTTCTATGAACACTGAAGCTTTCTTT.

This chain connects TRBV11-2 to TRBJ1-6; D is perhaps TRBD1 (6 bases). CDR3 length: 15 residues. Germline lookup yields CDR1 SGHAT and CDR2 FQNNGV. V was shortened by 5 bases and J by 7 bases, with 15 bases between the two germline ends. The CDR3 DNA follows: TGTGCCAGCAGCGCGCCGACAGGAACCAATTCACCCCTCCACTTT. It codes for CASSAPTGTNSPLHF.

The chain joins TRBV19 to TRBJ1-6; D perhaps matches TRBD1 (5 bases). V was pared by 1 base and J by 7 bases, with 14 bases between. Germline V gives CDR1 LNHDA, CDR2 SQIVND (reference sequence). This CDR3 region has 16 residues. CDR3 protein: CASSIALAGRNSPLHF. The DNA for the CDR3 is TGTGCCAGTAGTATAGCGCTCGCAGGGCGGAATTCACCCCTCCACTTT. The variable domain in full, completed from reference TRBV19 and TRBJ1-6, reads DGGITQSPKYLFRKEGQNVTLSCEQNLNHDAMYWYRQDPGQGLRLIYYSQIVNDFQKGDIAEGYSVSREKKESFPLTVTSAQKNPTAFYLCASSIALAGRNSPLHFGNGTRLTVT.

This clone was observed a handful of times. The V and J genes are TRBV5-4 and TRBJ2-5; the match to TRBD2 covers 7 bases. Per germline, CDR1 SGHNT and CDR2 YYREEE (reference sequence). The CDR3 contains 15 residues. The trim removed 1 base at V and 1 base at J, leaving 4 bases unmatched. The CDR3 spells CASSLWEGLQETQYF. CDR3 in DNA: TGTGCCAGCAGCTTGTGGGAGGGACTCCAAGAGACCCAGTACTTC. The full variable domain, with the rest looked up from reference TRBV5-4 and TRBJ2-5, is ETGVTQSPTHLIKTRGQQVTLRCSSQSGHNTVSWYQQALGQGPQFIFQYYREEENGRGNFPPRFSGLQFPNYSSELNVNALELDDSALYLCASSLWEGLQETQYFGPGTRLLVL.

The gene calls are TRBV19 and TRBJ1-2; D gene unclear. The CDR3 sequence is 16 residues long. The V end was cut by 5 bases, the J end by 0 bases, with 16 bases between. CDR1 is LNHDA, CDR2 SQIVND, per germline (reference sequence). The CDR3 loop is CASSDTGRSSNYGYTF. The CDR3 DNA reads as TGTGCCAGTAGTGATACGGGAAGGTCTTCTAACTATGGCTACACCTTC.

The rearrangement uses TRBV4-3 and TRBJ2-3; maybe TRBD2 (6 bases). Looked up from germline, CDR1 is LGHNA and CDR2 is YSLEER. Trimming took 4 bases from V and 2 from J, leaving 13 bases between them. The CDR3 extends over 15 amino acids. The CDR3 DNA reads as TGCGCCAGCAGCCCGGGACTGCTCCTCACAGATACGCAGTATTTT. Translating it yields CASSPGLLLTDTQYF.

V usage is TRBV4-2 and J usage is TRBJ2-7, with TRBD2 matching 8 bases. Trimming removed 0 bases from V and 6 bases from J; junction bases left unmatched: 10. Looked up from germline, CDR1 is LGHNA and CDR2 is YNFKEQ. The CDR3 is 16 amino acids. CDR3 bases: TGTGCCAGCAGCCAAGAGGTAGCGGGGATCCGGGGCGAGCAGTACTTC. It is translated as CASSQEVAGIRGEQYF.

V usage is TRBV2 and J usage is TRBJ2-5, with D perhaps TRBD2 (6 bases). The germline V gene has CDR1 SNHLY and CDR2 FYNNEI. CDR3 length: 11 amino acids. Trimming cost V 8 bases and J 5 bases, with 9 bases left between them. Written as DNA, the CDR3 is TGTGCCAGCGGGAGGAGGGAGACCCAGTACTTC. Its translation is CASGRRETQYF.

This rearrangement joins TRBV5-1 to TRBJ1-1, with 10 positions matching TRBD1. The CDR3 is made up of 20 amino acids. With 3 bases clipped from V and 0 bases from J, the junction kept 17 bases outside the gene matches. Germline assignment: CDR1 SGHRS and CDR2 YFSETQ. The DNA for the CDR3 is TGCGCCAGCAGCTGGCGGCCCCGGGACAGGGGCCCCGTAATGAACACTGAAGCTTTCTTT. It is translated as CASSWRPRDRGPVMNTEAFF.

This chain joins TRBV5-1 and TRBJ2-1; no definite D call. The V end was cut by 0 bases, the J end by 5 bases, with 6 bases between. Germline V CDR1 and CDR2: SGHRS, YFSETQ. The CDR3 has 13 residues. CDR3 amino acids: CASSLAQNNEQFF. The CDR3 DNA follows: TGCGCCAGCAGCTTGGCCCAAAACAATGAGCAGTTCTTC.

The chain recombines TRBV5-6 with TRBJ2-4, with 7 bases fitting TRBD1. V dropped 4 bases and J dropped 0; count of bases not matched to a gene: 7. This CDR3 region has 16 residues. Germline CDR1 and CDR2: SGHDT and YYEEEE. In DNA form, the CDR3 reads TGTGCCAGCAGCCAGTTGAGGGACAGAGCCAAAAACATTCAGTACTTC. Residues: CASSQLRDRAKNIQYF.

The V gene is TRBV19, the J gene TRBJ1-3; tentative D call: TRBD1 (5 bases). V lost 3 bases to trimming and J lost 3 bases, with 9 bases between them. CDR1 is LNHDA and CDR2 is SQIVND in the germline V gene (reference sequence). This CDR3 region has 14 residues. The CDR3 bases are TGTGCCAGTAGTATCCAGGGTCGTGGAAACACCATATATTTT. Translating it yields CASSIQGRGNTIYF.

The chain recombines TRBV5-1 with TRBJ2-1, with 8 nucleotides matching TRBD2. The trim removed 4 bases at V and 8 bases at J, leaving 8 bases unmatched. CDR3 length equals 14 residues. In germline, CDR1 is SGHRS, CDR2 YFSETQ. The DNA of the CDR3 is TGCGCCAGCAGCGGTAGCGGGGTTGGTGATGAGCAGTTCTTC. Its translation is CASSGSGVGDEQFF.

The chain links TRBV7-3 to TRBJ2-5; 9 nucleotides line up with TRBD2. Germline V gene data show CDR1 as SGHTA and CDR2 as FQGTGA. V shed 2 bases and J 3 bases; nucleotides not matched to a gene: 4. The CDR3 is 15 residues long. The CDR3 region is CASSLWASGEETQYF. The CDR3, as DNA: TGTGCCAGCAGCTTATGGGCTAGCGGGGAAGAGACCCAGTACTTC.